The sequence of this TCR beta chain was determined in a study of CD8 T cells in ankylosing spondylitis. Quantitative 5'-RACE with molecular barcodes generated TCR beta libraries. TCRdb re-derived calls from the 5' RACE reads in MiXCR, one entry per CDR3 protein. The table lists roughly 240,000 distinct CDR3 sequences, over 7% of them singletons, with approximately 5% in the top ten. A word on this clonotype: Its target is unknown.

Regarding the study as a whole: A TCR beta motif made of eight highly homologous variants seemed typical of ankylosing spondylitis blood.

The TCR sequence derives from a female donor with ankylosing spondylitis or in good health (not recorded which). The specimen was blood, either unsorted or a sorted T cell fraction (not recorded which).

Written as DNA, the CDR3 is TGTGCCAGCAGCAGTAGCGGGAGGTTGGTACCCACAGATACGCAGTATTTT. Amino acid sequence: CASSSSGRLVPTDTQYF. This chain connects TRBV5-7 to TRBJ2-3; 10 positions match TRBD2. TRBV5-7 is classed as an ORF, of uncertain function. The CDR3 is 17 residues long. Trimming took 4 bases from V and 2 from J; bases not matched to a gene: 10.